This T cell receptor beta chain was recovered during a study of OX40 agonist ivuxolimab in advanced cancers. Study at large: Every 2 weeks, ivuxolimab was infused into the patients intravenously at between 0.01 and 10 mg/kg. Patients achieving partial responses numbered three: one hepatocellular carcinoma case and two cutaneous melanoma cases.

Study-level points and caveats: Among the least clonally expanded were partial responders at 0.1-3.0 mg/kg. Expanded clones belonging to CD8+ T cells outnumbered, on average, those of CD4+.

Germline lookup yields CDR1 MNHEY and CDR2 SMNVEV (reference sequence). CDR3 length: 12 residues. J lost 7 bases, V lost 5 bases, and 3 bases had no gene match. Produced via immunoSEQ multiplex PCR; TCRdb's table is partial and in-frame only. The sample contains tens of thousands of clones, roughly 87% of which appear only once. This clone occurred once. What it binds is not known. This sequence was found in an adult with an advanced solid tumor such as melanoma, head and neck, liver or kidney cancer. The material sequenced was CD4+ or CD8+ T cells sorted from blood, taken in a trial of the OX40 agonist ivuxolimab. The V call is TRBV27, the J call TRBJ1-2; 8 bases are a match to TRBD1. The CDR3 loop is CASSHGQGGYTF. CDR3 bases: TGTGCCAGCAGTCACGGACAGGGTGGCTACACCTTC.